The table lists the clone carrying this T cell receptor beta chain with a few counts. Its antigen remains unidentified. The PCR made use of 60 Vbeta and 13 Jbeta primers. Some clones are missing from TCRdb's copy, which holds only in-frame ones; the method was immunoSEQ multiplex PCR. The sample carries 95,000 to 110,000 clones, about 80% recorded once. Donors counted as nominally healthy when sampled, yet unrecorded immune exposures were likely. CDR3 length equals 12 residues. CDR1 and CDR2 from the germline V gene are MNHEY and SMNVEV (reference sequence). Trimming stripped 5 bases from V and 7 bases from J, with 11 bases between. The data derive from a study of cytomegalovirus exposure and HLA in healthy donors. Study information: A prior analysis found about 110 million unique TCR beta sequences from around 180 million T cells.

Study-wide results and limits: A few V segments could not be told apart, such as TRBV6-2 and TRBV6-3, and were left out. A later analysis reportedly identified an Asian-associated ancestry cluster as carrying fewer N-insertions than the roughly 670-donor mean.

Input material: PBMCs. The chain combines TRBV27 with TRBJ1-1; weak D call: TRBD1 (5 bases). The sequence came from a man aged 55 to 70 in good health and CMV-seropositive. CDR3 coding DNA: TGTGCCAGCAGTGCCACGGGACTTGAAGCTTTCTTT. Residues: CASSATGLEAFF.